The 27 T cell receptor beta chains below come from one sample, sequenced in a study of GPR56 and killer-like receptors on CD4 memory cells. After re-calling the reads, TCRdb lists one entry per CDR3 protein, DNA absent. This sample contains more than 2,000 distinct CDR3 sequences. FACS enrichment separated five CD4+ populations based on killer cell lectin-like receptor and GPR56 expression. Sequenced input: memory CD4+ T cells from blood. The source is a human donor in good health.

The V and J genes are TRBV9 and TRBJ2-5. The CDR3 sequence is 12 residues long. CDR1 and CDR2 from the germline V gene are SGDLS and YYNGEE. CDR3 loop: CASSPIQETQYF.

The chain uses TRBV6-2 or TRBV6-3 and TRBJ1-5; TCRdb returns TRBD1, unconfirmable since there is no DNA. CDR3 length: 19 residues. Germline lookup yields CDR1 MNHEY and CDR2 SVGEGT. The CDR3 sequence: CASRRNLGTGVYSNQPQHF.

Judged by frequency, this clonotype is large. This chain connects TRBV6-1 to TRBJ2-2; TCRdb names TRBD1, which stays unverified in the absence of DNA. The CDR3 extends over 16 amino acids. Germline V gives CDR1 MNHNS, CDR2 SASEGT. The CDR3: CASSPVEGSNTGELFF.

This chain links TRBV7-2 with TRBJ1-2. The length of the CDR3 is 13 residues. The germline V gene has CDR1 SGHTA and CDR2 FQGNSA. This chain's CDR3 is CASPYGVGYGYTF.

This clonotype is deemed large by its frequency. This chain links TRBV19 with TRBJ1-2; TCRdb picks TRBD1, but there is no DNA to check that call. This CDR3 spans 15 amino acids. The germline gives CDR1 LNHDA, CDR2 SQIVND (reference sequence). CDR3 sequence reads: CASRVDRGLSYGYTF.

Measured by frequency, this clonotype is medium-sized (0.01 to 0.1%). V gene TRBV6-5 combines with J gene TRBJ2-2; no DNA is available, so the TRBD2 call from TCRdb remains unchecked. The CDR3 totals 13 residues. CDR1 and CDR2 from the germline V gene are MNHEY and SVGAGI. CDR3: CASGRRATGELFF.

CDR3: CASSYRALWRGGTDTQYF. The chain joins TRBV6-2 or TRBV6-3 to TRBJ2-3; checking the TCRdb D call of TRBD2 is not possible without DNA. Germline lookup yields CDR1 MNHEY and CDR2 SVGEGT. The CDR3 is 18 residues long.

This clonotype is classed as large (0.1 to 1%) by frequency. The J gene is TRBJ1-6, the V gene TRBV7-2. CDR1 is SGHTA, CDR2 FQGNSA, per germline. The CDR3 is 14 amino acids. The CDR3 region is CASSHPDLNSPLHF.

The CDR3: CASSFNRPSRGETQYF. This rearrangement joins TRBV25-1 to TRBJ2-5; with no DNA, the TCRdb D assignment of TRBD1 cannot be verified. Germline values: CDR1 MGHDK, CDR2 SYGVNS. The CDR3 consists of 16 residues.

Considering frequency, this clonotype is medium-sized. The CDR3 is CASRTSGGGYNEQFF. The rearrangement uses TRBV7-2 and TRBJ2-1; TCRdb picks TRBD2, but there is no DNA to check that call. The germline CDR1 and CDR2 sequences are SGHTA and FQGNSA. This CDR3 is built from 15 residues.

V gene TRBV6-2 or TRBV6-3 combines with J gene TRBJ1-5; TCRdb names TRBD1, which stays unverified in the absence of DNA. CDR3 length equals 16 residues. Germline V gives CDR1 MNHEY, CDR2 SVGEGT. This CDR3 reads CASRGGQGVSNQPQHF.

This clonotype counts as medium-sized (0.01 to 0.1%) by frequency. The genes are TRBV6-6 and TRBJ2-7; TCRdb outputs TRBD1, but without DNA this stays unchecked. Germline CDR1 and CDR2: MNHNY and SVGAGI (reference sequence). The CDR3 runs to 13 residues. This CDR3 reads CASRHRDSLEQYF.

CDR3 residues: CASSSGTTHSLRGQYF. The V gene is TRBV5-5, the J gene TRBJ2-7; the D call from TCRdb, TRBD1, cannot be confirmed without DNA. The CDR3 consists of 16 residues. Germline V gene lookup returns CDR1 SGHKS and CDR2 YYEKEE (reference sequence).

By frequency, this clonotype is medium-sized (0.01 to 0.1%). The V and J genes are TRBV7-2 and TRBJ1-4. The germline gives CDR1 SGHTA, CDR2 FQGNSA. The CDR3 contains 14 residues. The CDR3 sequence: CASSLDGRGEKLFF.

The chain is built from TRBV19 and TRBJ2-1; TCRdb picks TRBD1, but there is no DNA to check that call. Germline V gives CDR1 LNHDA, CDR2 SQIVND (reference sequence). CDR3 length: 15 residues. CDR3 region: CASSIVEGAYNEQFF.

The CDR3 region is CASSHSNMGYTF. V usage is TRBV14 and J usage is TRBJ1-2. Germline V gives CDR1 SGHDN, CDR2 FVKESK. This CDR3 contains 12 residues.

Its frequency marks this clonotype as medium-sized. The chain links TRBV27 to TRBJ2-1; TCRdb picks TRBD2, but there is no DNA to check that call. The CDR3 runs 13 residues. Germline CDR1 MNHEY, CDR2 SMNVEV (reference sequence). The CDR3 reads CASTGPYKYEQFF.

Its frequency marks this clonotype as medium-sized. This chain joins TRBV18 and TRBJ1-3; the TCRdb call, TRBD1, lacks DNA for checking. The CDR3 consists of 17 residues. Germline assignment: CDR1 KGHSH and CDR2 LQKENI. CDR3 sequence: CASSRGRPRAPGNTIYF. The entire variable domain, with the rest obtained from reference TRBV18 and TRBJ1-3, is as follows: NAGVMQNPRHLVRRRGQEARLRCSPMKGHSHVYWYRQLPEEGLKFMVYLQKENIIDESGMPKERFSAEFPKEGPSILRIQQVVRGDSAAYFCASSRGRPRAPGNTIYFGEGSWLTVV.

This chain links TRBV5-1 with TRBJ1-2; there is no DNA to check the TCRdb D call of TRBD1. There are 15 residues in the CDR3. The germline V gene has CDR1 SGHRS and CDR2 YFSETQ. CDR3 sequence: CASSVLTGVDYGYTF.

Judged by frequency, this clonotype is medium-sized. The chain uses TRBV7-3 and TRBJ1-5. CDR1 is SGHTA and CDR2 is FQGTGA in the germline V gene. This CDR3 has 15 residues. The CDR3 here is CASSLGQNSNQPQHF.

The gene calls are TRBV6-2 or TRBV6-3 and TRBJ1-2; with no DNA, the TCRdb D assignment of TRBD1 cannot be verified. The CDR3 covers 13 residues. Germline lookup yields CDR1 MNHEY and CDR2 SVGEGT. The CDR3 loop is CASSSQGMGGYTF.

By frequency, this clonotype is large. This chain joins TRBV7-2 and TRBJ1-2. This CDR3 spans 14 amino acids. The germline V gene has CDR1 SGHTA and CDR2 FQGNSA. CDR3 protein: CASSLVPSSYGYTF.

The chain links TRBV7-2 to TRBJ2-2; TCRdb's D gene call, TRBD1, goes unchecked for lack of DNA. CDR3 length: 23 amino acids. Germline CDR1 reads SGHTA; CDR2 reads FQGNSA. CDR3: CASSLGNEQFFGPGTRLTGELFF.

CDR3 residues: CASGFSGGTDTQYF. The V call is TRBV12-5, the J call TRBJ2-3; the D call of TRBD2 rests on TCRdb alone, since no DNA is present to check it. From germline, CDR1 is LGHNT and CDR2 FRNRAP. There are 14 residues in the CDR3. The full variable domain, completed using reference TRBV12-5 and TRBJ2-3, is DARVTQTPRHKVTEMGQEVTMRCQPILGHNTVFWYRQTMMQGLELLAYFRNRAPLDDSGMPKDRFSAEMPDATLATLKIQPSEPRDSAVYFCASGFSGGTDTQYFGPGTRLTVL.

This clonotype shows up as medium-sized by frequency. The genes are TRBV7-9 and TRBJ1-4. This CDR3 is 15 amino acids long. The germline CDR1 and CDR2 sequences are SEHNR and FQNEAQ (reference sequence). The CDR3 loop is CASSLDVRMNEKLFF.

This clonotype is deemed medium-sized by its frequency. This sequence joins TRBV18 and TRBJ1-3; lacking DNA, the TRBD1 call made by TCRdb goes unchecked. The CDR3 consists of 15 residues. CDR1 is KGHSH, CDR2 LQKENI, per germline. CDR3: CASSPADRTGNTIYF.

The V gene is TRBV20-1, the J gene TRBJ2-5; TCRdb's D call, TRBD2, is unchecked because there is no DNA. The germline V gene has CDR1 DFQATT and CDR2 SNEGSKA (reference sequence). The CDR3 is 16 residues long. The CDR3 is CSAHTPWTSGKETQYF.